Shown below are 30 T cell receptor beta chains from a single sample sequenced in a study of blood T cell repertoires in COVID-19. Repertoires were generated with immunoSEQ multiplex PCR, while TCRdb's copy carries only in-frame clones and drops some. This table holds 130,000 to 150,000 clones, 88% found once. The sequencing input was peripheral blood. These receptors were taken from a human donor in a cohort sampled during active COVID-19.

There are a few counts of this clone. The chain uses TRBV19 and TRBJ1-5; unclear D gene. Per the germline V gene, CDR1 is LNHDA and CDR2 is SQIVND (reference sequence). V was trimmed by 8 bases and J by 1 base, leaving 9 bases between them. The CDR3 sequence is 13 residues long. CDR3 amino acids: CASESRSNQPQHF. The CDR3, as DNA: TGTGCCAGTGAGTCTCGGAGCAATCAGCCCCAGCATTTT.

The chain links TRBV4-1 to TRBJ1-2; 10 bases are a match to TRBD1. The V segment lost 0 bases and the J segment 4 bases; nucleotides outside the gene matches: 8. Germline CDR1 reads MGHRA; CDR2 reads YSYEKL. CDR3 length: 17 residues. CDR3 in DNA: TGCGCCAGCAGCCAAGATACCGGGACAGGGGTGGTCTATGGCTACACCTTC. This sequence encodes CASSQDTGTGVVYGYTF.

CDR3 sequence: CATAQTSIGETQYF. Here the CDR3 DNA reads TGTGCCACCGCTCAGACTAGCATCGGAGAGACCCAGTACTTC. The chain carries TRBV10-3 and TRBJ2-5, with TRBD2 matching over 7 bases. J gave up 4 bases and V 10 bases, and 12 bases lay outside the gene matches. Germline-derived CDR1 and CDR2 are ENHRY and SYGVKD. The CDR3 contains 14 residues.

As DNA, the CDR3 is TGTGCCAGCAGCTTAGGGGGGCGACAGGAGGACTACGAGCAGTACTTC. Translated, it gives CASSLGGRQEDYEQYF. This sequence joins TRBV11-2 and TRBJ2-7, with D perhaps TRBD1 (6 bases). The CDR3 runs to 16 residues. The V and J ends lost 1 base and 3 bases respectively, with 16 bases between them. Germline V gene data show CDR1 as SGHAT and CDR2 as FQNNGV.

The chain carries TRBV7-3 and TRBJ1-1, with a weak D call TRBD1 (6 bases). Trimming took off 5 bases at V and 1 base at J, with 17 bases between the two ends. Germline V gene data show CDR1 as SGHTA and CDR2 as FQGTGA. CDR3 length: 16 residues. The CDR3 nucleotides read TGTGCCAGCAGCCCACAGCCGGGACACTCGAACACTGAAGCTTTCTTT. Translation: CASSPQPGHSNTEAFF.

The chain has TRBV7-2 and TRBJ2-1; TRBD1 matches 7 bases. The CDR3 has 16 amino acids. CDR1 is SGHTA, CDR2 FQGNSA, per germline. J lost 0 bases, V lost 8 bases, and 10 bases had no gene match. The CDR3 DNA reads as TGTGCCAGCGAACACAGGGGATACCCCTCCTACAATGAGCAGTTCTTC. Translated, it gives CASEHRGYPSYNEQFF.

This chain connects TRBV2 to TRBJ2-7; D is perhaps TRBD2 (5 bases). Germline CDR1 SNHLY, CDR2 FYNNEI. The V gene lost 2 bases and the J gene lost 4 bases, with 12 bases spanning the gap. The CDR3 sequence is 14 residues long. CDR3 in amino acids: CASSELARGYEQYF. CDR3 DNA: TGTGCCAGCAGTGAATTGGCGAGAGGGTACGAGCAGTACTTC.

The gene calls are TRBV25-1 and TRBJ2-7; 7 bases line up with TRBD1. CDR3 size: 13 residues. J gave up 3 bases and V 5 bases, and 4 bases lay outside the gene matches. CDR1 and CDR2 from the germline V gene are MGHDK and SYGVNS. In DNA form, the CDR3 reads TGTGCCAGCAGTCGACAGGGTGGCTACGAGCAGTACTTC. Translated, it gives CASSRQGGYEQYF.

The J gene is TRBJ2-5, the V gene TRBV6-2 or TRBV6-3; 11 positions match TRBD1. This CDR3 comprises 14 residues. J lost 5 bases, V lost 6 bases, and 5 bases had no gene match. Germline V gene data show CDR1 as MNHEY and CDR2 as SVGEGT. This CDR3 reads CASSGQGAGETQYF. As DNA, the CDR3 is TGTGCCAGCAGCGGACAGGGGGCAGGGGAGACCCAGTACTTC.

The chain is built from TRBV6-5 and TRBJ2-7; maybe TRBD2 (6 bases). CDR3 length: 15 amino acids. Germline CDR1 reads MNHEY; CDR2 reads SVGAGI. Deletions cut 6 bases from V and 2 bases from J, with 17 bases between. CDR3 residues: CASSRNRDFAYEQYF. CDR3 coding DNA: TGTGCCAGCAGCCGTAACCGGGACTTTGCCTACGAGCAGTACTTC.

The chain recombines TRBV28 with TRBJ2-3, with 8 positions matching TRBD1. With V trimmed by 6 bases and J by 2 bases, 4 bases remained unmatched. The CDR3 runs 14 residues. The germline V gene has CDR1 MDHEN and CDR2 SYDVKM. The CDR3 DNA reads as TGTGCCAGCAGGGGGGACAGGACCACAGATACGCAGTATTTT. Translation gives CASRGDRTTDTQYF.

The CDR3 coding sequence is TGTGCCAGCAGTTTACTCCCGAGCGGGGGGCCATCCTACGAGCAGTACTTC. Amino acid sequence: CASSLLPSGGPSYEQYF. The V and J genes are TRBV28 and TRBJ2-7, with 9 bases lining up with TRBD2. This CDR3 is built from 17 residues. In germline, CDR1 is MDHEN, CDR2 SYDVKM. Trimming took 2 bases from V and 1 from J; bases not matched to a gene: 9.

The rearrangement links TRBV28 to TRBJ2-7; 7 positions agree with TRBD1. The length of the CDR3 is 14 residues. Germline CDR1 MDHEN, CDR2 SYDVKM. J was trimmed by 1 base and V by 6 bases; bases with no gene match: 6. The DNA of the CDR3 is TGTGCCAGCAGAGCGACAGGGAGTTCCTACGAGCAGTACTTC. Translated, it gives CASRATGSSYEQYF. Supplemented by reference TRBV28 and TRBJ2-7, the full variable domain reads DVKVTQSSRYLVKRTGEKVFLECVQDMDHENMFWYRQDPGLGLRLIYFSYDVKMKEKGDIPEGYSVSREKKERFSLILESASTNQTSMYLCASRATGSSYEQYFGPGTRLTVT.

This sequence joins TRBV6-2 or TRBV6-3 and TRBJ1-6, with D perhaps TRBD1 (6 bases). Deletions cut 6 bases from V and 10 bases from J, with 13 bases between. The CDR3 sequence is 13 residues long. The germline CDR1 and CDR2 sequences are MNHEY and SVGEGT. The CDR3 loop is CASSRTARSPLHF. CDR3 nucleotide sequence: TGTGCCAGCAGCAGGACAGCGAGGTCACCCCTCCACTTT.

The chain uses TRBV13 and TRBJ2-5, with 7 nucleotides matching TRBD1. Germline CDR1 is PRHDT and CDR2 is FYEKMQ (reference sequence). Trimming took 5 bases from V and 1 from J; bases not matched to a gene: 7. The CDR3 totals 15 residues. As DNA, the CDR3 is TGTGCCAGCAGCGATGCGACAGGGAGCCAAGAGACCCAGTACTTC. This gives the protein CASSDATGSQETQYF.

The rearrangement uses TRBV4-1 and TRBJ1-5, with TRBD1 identical over 7 bases. CDR1 is MGHRA and CDR2 is YSYEKL in the germline V gene. This CDR3 has 17 residues. J lost 0 bases, V lost 4 bases, and 9 bases had no gene match. CDR3: CASSPSLGQTSNQPQHF. The CDR3 DNA sequence: TGCGCCAGCAGCCCAAGCTTGGGACAGACTAGCAATCAGCCCCAGCATTTT.

The chain combines TRBV7-3 with TRBJ2-3; 7 nucleotides align to TRBD2. J was trimmed by 6 bases and V by 2 bases; bases with no gene match: 11. The CDR3 sequence is 16 residues long. CDR1 and CDR2 from the germline V gene are SGHTA and FQGTGA. CDR3 protein: CASSLGSGLGGDTQYF. DNA of the CDR3: TGTGCCAGCAGCTTAGGTTCCGGCCTCGGGGGGGATACGCAGTATTTT.

The rearrangement uses TRBV12-3 or TRBV12-4 and TRBJ2-7; possibly TRBD1 for D (5 bases). CDR3 length equals 13 residues. V was cut by 3 bases and J by 0 bases, with 6 bases left in between. The CDR3 nucleotides are TGTGCCAGCAGTTTTCAGGGCTCCTACGAGCAGTACTTC. The encoded protein is CASSFQGSYEQYF.

The chain combines TRBV7-2 with TRBJ1-1; TRBD1 aligns across 8 bases. V shed 4 bases and J 4 bases; nucleotides not matched to a gene: 2. There are 13 residues in the CDR3. Germline CDR1 SGHTA, CDR2 FQGNSA. Here the CDR3 reads CASSYDRGTEAFF. In DNA form, the CDR3 reads TGTGCCAGCAGCTACGACAGGGGCACTGAAGCTTTCTTT.

The genes are TRBV4-1 and TRBJ1-1; 7 bases match TRBD1. Germline loops: CDR1 MGHRA, CDR2 YSYEKL. There are 16 residues in the CDR3. The ends lost 4 bases at V and 7 bases at J; junction bases unmatched: 15. CDR3 in amino acids: CASSPEQGSLGNEAFF. The CDR3 region has the DNA TGCGCCAGCAGCCCAGAACAGGGGTCCCTCGGGAATGAAGCTTTCTTT.

CDR3 DNA sequence: TGTGCCAGCACCGGGACACCGGGAAGGATCGGGGTCGAGCAGTACTTC. Its protein product is CASTGTPGRIGVEQYF. The rearrangement uses TRBV5-4 and TRBJ2-7, with D maybe TRBD1 (6 bases). Germline CDR1 and CDR2: SGHNT and YYREEE (reference sequence). The CDR3 is 16 amino acids. V shed 6 bases and J shed 6 bases, with 25 bases lying between them.

About this clone itself: One end of the junction fails to match germline, which may point to a read error. This chain joins TRBV28 and TRBJ2-7; D not certain. The CDR3 spans 10 residues. CDR1 is MDHEN and CDR2 is SYDVKM in the germline V gene. As DNA, the CDR3 is TGTGCCAGCAGTTCCTACCAGCAGTACTTC. Translating gives CASSSYQQYF. Full variable domain (missing parts from reference TRBV28 and TRBJ2-7): DVKVTQSSRYLVKRTGEKVFLECVQDMDHENMFWYRQDPGLGLRLIYFSYDVKMKEKGDIPEGYSVSREKKERFSLILESASTNQTSMYLCASSSYQQYFGPGTRLTVT.

The chain uses TRBV11-2 and TRBJ2-1; 7 nucleotides agree with TRBD1. Germline V gene data show CDR1 as SGHAT and CDR2 as FQNNGV. The CDR3 extends over 13 amino acids. Trimming at V came to 5 bases and at J to 12 bases, leaving 10 bases not matched to a gene. The CDR3 DNA follows: TGTGCCAGCAGCCGATACAGGGGATTAGGGCAGTTCTTC. This translates into CASSRYRGLGQFF.

This clone was found once. The chain carries TRBV7-6 and TRBJ2-1, with 10 bases aligning to TRBD2. The J segment lost 1 base and the V segment lost 5 bases, leaving 8 bases of the junction unmatched. CDR1 is SGHVS and CDR2 is FNYEAQ in the germline V gene. The CDR3 is made up of 17 amino acids. The CDR3 nucleotides are TGTGCCAGCAGCCAGAGCGGGGGGGCTGGTTCCTACAATGAGCAGTTCTTC. Translating gives CASSQSGGAGSYNEQFF. The full variable domain, rest sourced from reference TRBV7-6 and TRBJ2-1, is GAGVSQSPRYKVTKRGQDVALRCDPISGHVSLYWYRQALGQGPEFLTYFNYEAQQDKSGLPNDRFSAERPEGSISTLTIQRTEQRDSAMYRCASSQSGGAGSYNEQFFGPGTRLTVL.

The rearrangement uses TRBV4-3 and TRBJ1-1; TRBD1 is a possible D gene (5 bases). V shed 2 bases and J shed 4 bases, with 20 bases lying between them. The CDR3 spans 17 residues. CDR1 and CDR2 from the germline V gene are LGHNA and YSLEER. CDR3 loop: CASSQLYRWESTTEAFF. The CDR3 DNA reads as TGCGCCAGCAGCCAACTATACAGGTGGGAAAGCACCACTGAAGCTTTCTTT.

This rearrangement joins TRBV6-4 to TRBJ1-1; no definite D call. The V gene's germline CDR1 is MRHNA and CDR2 SNTAGT. This CDR3 has 14 amino acids. The V end was cut by 2 bases, the J end by 0 bases, with 7 bases between. In DNA, the CDR3 is TGTGCCAGCAGTGACGAAAGCCTGAACACTGAAGCTTTCTTT. Encoded protein: CASSDESLNTEAFF.

This chain joins TRBV7-3 and TRBJ2-1, with 8 nucleotides matching TRBD2. The CDR3 sequence is 17 residues long. The germline V gene has CDR1 SGHTA and CDR2 FQGTGA. V lost 2 bases, J lost 0 bases, and 6 bases stayed unmatched. CDR3 bases: TGTGCCAGCAGCTTAGCCGTAAGCGGGAGCTCCTACAATGAGCAGTTCTTC. Translation: CASSLAVSGSSYNEQFF.

This clone was seen a handful of times. The genes are TRBV6-5 and TRBJ2-7, with 8 bases lining up with TRBD1. Losses at the gene ends were 0 bases for V and 5 bases for J; bases not matched to a gene: 9. Germline V gene sequence: CDR1 MNHEY, CDR2 SVGAGI. The CDR3 contains 16 residues. The CDR3: CASSYSLGPGQDEQYF. CDR3 DNA: TGTGCCAGCAGTTACTCCCTCGGTCCGGGACAGGACGAGCAGTACTTC.

The gene calls are TRBV28 and TRBJ2-7, with 10 bases that match TRBD2. Looked up from germline, CDR1 is MDHEN and CDR2 is SYDVKM. V shed 3 bases and J 0 bases; nucleotides not matched to a gene: 8. The CDR3 consists of 17 residues. The CDR3 here is CASSFGLAGELSYEQYF. The CDR3 region has the DNA TGTGCCAGCAGTTTTGGTCTAGCGGGAGAGCTCTCCTACGAGCAGTACTTC.

The V call is TRBV4-3, the J call TRBJ2-3; TRBD2 matches 13 bases. Germline V gives CDR1 LGHNA, CDR2 YSLEER. The junction had 6 bases not matched to a gene; V was cut back by 1 base and J by 2 bases. This CDR3 comprises 18 residues. The CDR3 DNA reads TGCGCCAGCAGCCAAGGATGGACTAGCGGGAGATTCACAGATACGCAGTATTTT. This gives the protein CASSQGWTSGRFTDTQYF.